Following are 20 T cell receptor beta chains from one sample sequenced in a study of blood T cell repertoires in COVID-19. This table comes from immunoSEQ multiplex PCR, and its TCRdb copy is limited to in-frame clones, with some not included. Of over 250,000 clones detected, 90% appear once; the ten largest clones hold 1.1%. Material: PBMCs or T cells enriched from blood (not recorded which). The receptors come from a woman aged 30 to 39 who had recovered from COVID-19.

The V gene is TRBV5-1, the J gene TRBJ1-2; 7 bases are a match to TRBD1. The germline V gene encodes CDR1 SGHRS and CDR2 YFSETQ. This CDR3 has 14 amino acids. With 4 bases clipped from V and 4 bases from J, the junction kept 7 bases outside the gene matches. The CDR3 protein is CASSPEGQSYGYTF. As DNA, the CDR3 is TGCGCCAGCAGCCCCGAGGGACAGTCCTATGGCTACACCTTC.

The CDR3 DNA follows: TGTGCCAGCAGCCCAGACAGGGTAGGACAGCCCCAGCATTTT. As protein: CASSPDRVGQPQHF. The genes are TRBV6-5 and TRBJ1-5; TRBD1 matches at 7 bases. Germline V gene data show CDR1 as MNHEY and CDR2 as SVGAGI. The CDR3 runs to 14 residues. V dropped 6 bases and J dropped 7; count of bases not matched to a gene: 9.

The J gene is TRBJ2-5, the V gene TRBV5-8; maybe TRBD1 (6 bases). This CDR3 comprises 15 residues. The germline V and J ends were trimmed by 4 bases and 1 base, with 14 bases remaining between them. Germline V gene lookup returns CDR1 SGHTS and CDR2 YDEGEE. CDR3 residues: CASSLGQPIQETQYF. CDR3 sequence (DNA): TGTGCCAGCAGCCTCGGACAGCCTATCCAAGAGACCCAGTACTTC.

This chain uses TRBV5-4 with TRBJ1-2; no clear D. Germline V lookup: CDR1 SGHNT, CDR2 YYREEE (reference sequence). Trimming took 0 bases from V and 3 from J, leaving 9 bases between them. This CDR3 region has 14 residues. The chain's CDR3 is CASSLGGRDYGYTF. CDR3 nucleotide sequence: TGTGCCAGCAGCTTGGGAGGGAGGGACTATGGCTACACCTTC.

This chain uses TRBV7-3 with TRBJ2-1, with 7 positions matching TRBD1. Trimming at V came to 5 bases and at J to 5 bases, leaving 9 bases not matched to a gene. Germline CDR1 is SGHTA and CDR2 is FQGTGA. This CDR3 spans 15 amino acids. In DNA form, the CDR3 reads TGTGCCAGCAGCGACCACAGGGGAGCTAACAATGAGCAGTTCTTC. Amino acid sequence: CASSDHRGANNEQFF.

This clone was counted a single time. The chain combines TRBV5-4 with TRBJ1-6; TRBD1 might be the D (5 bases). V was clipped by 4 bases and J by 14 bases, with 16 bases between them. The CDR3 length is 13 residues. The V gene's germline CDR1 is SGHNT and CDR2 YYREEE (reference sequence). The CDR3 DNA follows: TGTGCCAGCAGCCTCTCATGGGGGGAATCCCTCCACTTT. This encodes CASSLSWGESLHF.

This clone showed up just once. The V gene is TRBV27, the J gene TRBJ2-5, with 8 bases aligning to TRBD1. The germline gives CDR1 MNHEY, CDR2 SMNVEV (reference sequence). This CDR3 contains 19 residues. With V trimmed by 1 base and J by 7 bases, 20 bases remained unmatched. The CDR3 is CASSLLVGAGGSQRGTQYF. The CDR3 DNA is TGTGCCAGCAGTTTATTAGTTGGCGCAGGGGGCTCCCAAAGGGGGACCCAGTACTTC.

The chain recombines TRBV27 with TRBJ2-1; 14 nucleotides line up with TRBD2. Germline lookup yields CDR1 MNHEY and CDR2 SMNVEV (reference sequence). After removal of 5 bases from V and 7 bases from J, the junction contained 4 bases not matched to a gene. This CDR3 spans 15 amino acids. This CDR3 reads CASSDGTSGSNEQFF. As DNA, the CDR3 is TGTGCCAGCAGTGACGGGACTAGCGGGAGTAATGAGCAGTTCTTC.

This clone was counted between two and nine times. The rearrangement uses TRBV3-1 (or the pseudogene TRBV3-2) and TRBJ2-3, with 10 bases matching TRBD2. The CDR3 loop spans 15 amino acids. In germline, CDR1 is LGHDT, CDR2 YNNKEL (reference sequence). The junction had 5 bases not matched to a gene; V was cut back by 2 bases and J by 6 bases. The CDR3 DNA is TGTGCCAGCAGCCAACGAGCGGGAGGGCCTGATACGCAGTATTTT. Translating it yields CASSQRAGGPDTQYF.

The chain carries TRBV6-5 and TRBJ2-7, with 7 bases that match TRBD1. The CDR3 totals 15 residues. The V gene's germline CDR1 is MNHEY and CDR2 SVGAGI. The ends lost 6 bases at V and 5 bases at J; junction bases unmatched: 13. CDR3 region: CASRPMDRNPHEQYF. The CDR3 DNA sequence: TGTGCCAGCAGACCCATGGACAGGAATCCCCACGAGCAGTACTTC.

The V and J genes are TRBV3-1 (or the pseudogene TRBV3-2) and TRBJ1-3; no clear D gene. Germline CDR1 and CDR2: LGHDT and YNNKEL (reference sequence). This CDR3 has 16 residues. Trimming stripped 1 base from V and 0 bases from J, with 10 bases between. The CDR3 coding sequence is TGTGCCAGCAGCCAAGTTGGCTTCCACTCTGGAAACACCATATATTTT. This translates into CASSQVGFHSGNTIYF.

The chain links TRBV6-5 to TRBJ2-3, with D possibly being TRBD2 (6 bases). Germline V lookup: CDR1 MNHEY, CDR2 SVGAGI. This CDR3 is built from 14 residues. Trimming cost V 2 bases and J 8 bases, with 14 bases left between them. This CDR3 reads CASSYPSLGGTQYF. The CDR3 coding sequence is TGTGCCAGCAGTTACCCATCCCTGGGAGGTACGCAGTATTTT.

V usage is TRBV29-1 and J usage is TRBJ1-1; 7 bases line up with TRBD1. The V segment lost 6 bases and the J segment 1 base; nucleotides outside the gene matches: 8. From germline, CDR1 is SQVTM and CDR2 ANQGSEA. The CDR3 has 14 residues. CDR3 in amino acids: CSVYYRGENTEAFF. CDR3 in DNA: TGCAGCGTCTATTACAGGGGTGAGAACACTGAAGCTTTCTTT.

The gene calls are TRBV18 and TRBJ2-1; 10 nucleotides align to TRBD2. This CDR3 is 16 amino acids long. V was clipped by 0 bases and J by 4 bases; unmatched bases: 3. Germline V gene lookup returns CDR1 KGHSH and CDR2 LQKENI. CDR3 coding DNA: TGTGCCAGCTCACCACCTAGCGGGGGGACATACAATGAGCAGTTCTTC. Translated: CASSPPSGGTYNEQFF. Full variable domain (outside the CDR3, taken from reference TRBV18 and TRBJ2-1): NAGVMQNPRHLVRRRGQEARLRCSPMKGHSHVYWYRQLPEEGLKFMVYLQKENIIDESGMPKERFSAEFPKEGPSILRIQQVVRGDSAAYFCASSPPSGGTYNEQFFGPGTRLTVL.

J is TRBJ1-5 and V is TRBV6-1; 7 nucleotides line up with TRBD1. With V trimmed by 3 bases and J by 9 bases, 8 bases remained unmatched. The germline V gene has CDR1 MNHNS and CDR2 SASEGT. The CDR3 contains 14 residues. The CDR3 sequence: CASSERDRYTPQHF. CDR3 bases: TGTGCCAGCAGTGAGCGGGACAGATATACGCCCCAGCATTTT.

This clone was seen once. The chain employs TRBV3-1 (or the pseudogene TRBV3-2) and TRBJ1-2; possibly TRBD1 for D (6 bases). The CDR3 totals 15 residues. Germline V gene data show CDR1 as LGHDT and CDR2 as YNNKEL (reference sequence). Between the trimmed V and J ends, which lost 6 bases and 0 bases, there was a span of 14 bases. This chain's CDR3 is CASRRTAAPNYGYTF. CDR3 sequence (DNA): TGTGCCAGCAGGCGGACAGCCGCACCTAACTATGGCTACACCTTC.

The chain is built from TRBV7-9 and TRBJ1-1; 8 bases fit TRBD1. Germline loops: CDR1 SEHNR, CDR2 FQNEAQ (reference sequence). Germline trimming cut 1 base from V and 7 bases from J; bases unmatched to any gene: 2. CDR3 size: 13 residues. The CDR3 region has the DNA TGTGCCAGCAGCTTAGAGGGGACAGGTGAAGCTTTCTTT. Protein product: CASSLEGTGEAFF. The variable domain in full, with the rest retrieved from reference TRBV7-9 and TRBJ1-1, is DTGVSQNPRHKITKRGQNVTFRCDPISEHNRLYWYRQTLGQGPEFLTYFQNEAQLEKSRLLSDRFSAERPKGSFSTLEIQRTEQGDSAMYLCASSLEGTGEAFFGQGTRLTVV.

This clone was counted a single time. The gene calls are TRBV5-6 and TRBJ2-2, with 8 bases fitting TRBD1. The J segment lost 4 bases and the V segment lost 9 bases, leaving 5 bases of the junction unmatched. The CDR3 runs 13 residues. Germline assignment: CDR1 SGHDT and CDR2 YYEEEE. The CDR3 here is CATGQGGTGELFF. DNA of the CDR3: TGTGCCACAGGACAGGGCGGCACCGGGGAGCTGTTTTTT.

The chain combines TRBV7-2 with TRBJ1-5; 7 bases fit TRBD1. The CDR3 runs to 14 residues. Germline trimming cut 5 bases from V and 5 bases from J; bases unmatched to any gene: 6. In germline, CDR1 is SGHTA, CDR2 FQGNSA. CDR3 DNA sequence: TGTGCCAGCAGCAATCGACAGGGTGATCAGCCCCAGCATTTT. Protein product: CASSNRQGDQPQHF.

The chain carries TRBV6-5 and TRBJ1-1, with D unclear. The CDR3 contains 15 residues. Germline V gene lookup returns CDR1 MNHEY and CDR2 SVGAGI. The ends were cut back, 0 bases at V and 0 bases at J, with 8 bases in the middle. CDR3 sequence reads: CASSYSISVNTEAFF. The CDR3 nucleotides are TGTGCCAGCAGTTACTCGATATCAGTGAACACTGAAGCTTTCTTT.